The text below deals with one T cell receptor beta chain. What it binds is not known. This sample is part of a study of shared clonotypes between healthy human individuals. CD4+ cells yielded CD45RA+ naive and CD45RA-negative memory subsets. Here immunoSEQ multiplex PCR was the method, and the copy in TCRdb shows in-frame clones only, minus some. The table has roughly 2.2 million clones, 93% seen once. Whole-study findings and limits: Clonotypes that were shared across a handful of donors made up around 4.6% of naive CD4 clonotypes.

The source is a man aged 18-30 years in good health. Some clones in this sample may be carry-over from other donors' samples. The sample consisted of naive CD4+ T cells from PBMCs. Documented subset: CD45RA+ positively selected.

CDR3 amino acids: CASSFSVYSNQPQHF. CDR3 DNA sequence: TGTGCCAGCAGTTTCTCGGTTTATAGCAATCAGCCCCAGCATTTT. The chain has TRBV28 and TRBJ1-5; unclear D gene. V shed 3 bases and J shed 0 bases, with 9 bases lying between them. CDR3 length equals 15 residues. The V gene's germline CDR1 is MDHEN and CDR2 SYDVKM.